This T cell receptor beta chain derives from a study of blood T cell repertoires in COVID-19. Study-wide context: Donors in the United States, Italy and Spain gave samples during acute or convalescent COVID-19.

Sequenced by immunoSEQ multiplex PCR; TCRdb stores in-frame clones only, minus some. The repertoire consists of fewer than 150,000 clones, with roughly 80% occurring once and the leading ten covering 15% to 20%. Grouping used clinical history reported by participants in a survey and questionnaire. This CDR3 has 16 amino acids. The V segment lost 4 bases and the J segment 4 bases; nucleotides outside the gene matches: 6. Looked up from germline, CDR1 is SNHLY and CDR2 is FYNNEI. The sample taken for sequencing was PBMCs or T cells enriched from blood (not recorded which). The gene calls are TRBV2 and TRBJ2-2, with TRBD1 identical over 10 bases. The receptor was isolated from a man younger than 45 who had recovered from COVID-19. CDR3 in amino acids: CASSGQGAIGTGELFF. CDR3 bases: TGTGCCAGCAGTGGACAGGGGGCTATAGGCACCGGGGAGCTGTTTTTT.